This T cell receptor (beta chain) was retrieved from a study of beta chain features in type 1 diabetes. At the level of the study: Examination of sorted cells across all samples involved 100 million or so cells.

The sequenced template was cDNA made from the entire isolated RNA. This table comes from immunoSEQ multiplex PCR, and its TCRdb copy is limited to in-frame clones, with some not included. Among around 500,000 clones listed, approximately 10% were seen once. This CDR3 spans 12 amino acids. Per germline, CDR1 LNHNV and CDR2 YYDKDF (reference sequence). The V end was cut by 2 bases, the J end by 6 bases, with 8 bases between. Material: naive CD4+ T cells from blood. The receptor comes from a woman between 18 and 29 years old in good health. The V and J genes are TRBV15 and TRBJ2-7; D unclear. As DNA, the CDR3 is TGTGCCACCAGCAGACTTCGATTCGAGCAGTACTTC. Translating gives CATSRLRFEQYF.